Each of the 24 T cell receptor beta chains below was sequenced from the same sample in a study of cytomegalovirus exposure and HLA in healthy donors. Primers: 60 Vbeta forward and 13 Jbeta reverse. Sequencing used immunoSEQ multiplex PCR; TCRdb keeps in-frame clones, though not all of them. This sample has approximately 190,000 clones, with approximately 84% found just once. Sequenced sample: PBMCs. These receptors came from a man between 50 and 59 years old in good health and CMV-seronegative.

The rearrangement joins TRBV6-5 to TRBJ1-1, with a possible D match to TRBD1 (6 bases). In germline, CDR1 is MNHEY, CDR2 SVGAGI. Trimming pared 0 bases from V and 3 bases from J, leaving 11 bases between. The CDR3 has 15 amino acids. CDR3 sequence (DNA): TGTGCCAGCAGTTACTCGAGGGACACCCACACTGAAGCTTTCTTT. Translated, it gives CASSYSRDTHTEAFF.

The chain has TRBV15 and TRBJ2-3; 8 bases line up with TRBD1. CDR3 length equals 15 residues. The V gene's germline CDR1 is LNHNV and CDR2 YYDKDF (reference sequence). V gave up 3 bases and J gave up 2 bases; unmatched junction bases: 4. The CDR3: CATSRTGENTDTQYF. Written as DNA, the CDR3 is TGTGCCACCAGCAGGACAGGGGAAAACACAGATACGCAGTATTTT.

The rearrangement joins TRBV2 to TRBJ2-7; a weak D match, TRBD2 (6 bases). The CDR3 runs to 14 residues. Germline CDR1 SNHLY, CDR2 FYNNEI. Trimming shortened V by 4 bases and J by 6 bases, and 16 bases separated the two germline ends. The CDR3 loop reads CASSGEARGTEQYF. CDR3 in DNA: TGTGCCAGCAGTGGGGAGGCCCGGGGAACCGAGCAGTACTTC.

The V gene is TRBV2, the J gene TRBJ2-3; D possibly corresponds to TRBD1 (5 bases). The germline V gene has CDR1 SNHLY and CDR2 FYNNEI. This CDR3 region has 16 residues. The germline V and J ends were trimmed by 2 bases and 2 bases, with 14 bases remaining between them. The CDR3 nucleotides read TGTGCCAGCAGTGAACAAACAGGAAAACTCACAGATACGCAGTATTTT. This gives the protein CASSEQTGKLTDTQYF.

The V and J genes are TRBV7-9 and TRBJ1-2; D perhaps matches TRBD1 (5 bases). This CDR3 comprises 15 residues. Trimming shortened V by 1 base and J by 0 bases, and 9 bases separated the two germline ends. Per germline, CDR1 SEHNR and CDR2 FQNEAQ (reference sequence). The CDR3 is CASSLERGANYGYTF. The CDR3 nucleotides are TGTGCCAGCAGCTTAGAGCGGGGGGCTAACTATGGCTACACCTTC.

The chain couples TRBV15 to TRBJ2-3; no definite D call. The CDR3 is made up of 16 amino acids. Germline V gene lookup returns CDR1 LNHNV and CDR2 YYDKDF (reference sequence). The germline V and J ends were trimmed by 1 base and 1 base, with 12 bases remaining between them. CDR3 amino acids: CATSRALSLGTDTQYF. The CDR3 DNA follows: TGTGCCACCAGCAGAGCTTTGTCCCTCGGCACAGATACGCAGTATTTT.

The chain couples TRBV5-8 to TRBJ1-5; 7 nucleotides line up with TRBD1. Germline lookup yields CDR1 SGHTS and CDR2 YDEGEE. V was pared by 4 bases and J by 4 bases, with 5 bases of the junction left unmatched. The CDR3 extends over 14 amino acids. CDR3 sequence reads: CASSRDSQNQPQHF. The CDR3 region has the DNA TGTGCCAGCAGCCGGGACAGTCAAAATCAGCCCCAGCATTTT.

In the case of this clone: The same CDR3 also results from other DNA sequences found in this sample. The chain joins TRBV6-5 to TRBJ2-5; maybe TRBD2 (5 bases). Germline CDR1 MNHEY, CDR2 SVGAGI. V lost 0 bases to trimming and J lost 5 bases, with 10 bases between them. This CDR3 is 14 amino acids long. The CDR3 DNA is TGTGCCAGCAGTTACTCGAACGGCGGGGAGACCCAGTACTTC. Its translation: CASSYSNGGETQYF.

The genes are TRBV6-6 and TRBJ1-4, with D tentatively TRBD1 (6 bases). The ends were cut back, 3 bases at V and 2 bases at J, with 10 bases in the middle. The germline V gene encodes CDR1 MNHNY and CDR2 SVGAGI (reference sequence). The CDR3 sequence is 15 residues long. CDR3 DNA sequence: TGTGCCAGCAGTTATAGGGGGTCGACTAATGAAAAACTGTTTTTT. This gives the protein CASSYRGSTNEKLFF.

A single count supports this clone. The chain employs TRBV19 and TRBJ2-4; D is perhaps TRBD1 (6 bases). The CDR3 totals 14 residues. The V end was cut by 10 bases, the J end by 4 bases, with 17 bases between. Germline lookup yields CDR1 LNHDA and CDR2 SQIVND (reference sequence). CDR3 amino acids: CATRQGSRKNIQYF. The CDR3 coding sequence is TGTGCCACCCGGCAGGGGAGCCGAAAAAACATTCAGTACTTC.

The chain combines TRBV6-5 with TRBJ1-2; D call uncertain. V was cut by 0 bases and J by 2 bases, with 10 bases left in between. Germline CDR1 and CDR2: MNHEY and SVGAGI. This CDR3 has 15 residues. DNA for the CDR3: TGTGCCAGCAGTTACTCGTCAGGCTCGAACTATGGCTACACCTTC. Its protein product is CASSYSSGSNYGYTF.

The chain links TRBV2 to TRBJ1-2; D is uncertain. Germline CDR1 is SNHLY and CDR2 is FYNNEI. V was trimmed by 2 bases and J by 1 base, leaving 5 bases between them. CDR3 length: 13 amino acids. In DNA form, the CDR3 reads TGTGCCAGCAGTGAATACAATAACTATGGCTACACCTTC. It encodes CASSEYNNYGYTF.

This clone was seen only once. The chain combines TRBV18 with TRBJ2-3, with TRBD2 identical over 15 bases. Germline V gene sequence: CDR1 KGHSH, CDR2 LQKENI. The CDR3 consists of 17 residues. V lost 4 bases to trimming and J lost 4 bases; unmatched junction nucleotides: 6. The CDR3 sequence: CASSLGLAGGRADTQYF. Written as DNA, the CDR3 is TGTGCCAGCTCACTGGGACTAGCGGGGGGCCGGGCAGATACGCAGTATTTT.

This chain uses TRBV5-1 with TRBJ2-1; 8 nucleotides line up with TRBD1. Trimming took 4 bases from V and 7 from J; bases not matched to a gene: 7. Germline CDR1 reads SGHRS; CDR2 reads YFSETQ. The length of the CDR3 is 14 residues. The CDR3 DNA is TGCGCCAGCAGCACGGACAGGGTAGGGAATGAGCAGTTCTTC. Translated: CASSTDRVGNEQFF.

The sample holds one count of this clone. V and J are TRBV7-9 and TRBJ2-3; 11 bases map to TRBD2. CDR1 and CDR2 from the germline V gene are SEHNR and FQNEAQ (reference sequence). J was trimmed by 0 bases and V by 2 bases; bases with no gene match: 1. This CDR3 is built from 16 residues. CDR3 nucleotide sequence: TGTGCCAGCAGCTTAAGACTAGCGGGGAGCACAGATACGCAGTATTTT. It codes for CASSLRLAGSTDTQYF.

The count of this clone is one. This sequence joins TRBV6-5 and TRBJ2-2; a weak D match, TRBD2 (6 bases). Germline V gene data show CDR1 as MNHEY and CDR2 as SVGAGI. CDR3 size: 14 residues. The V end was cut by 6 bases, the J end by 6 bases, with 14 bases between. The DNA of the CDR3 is TGTGCCAGCAGGCTGGGGGGAATGGCCGGGGAGCTGTTTTTT. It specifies CASRLGGMAGELFF.

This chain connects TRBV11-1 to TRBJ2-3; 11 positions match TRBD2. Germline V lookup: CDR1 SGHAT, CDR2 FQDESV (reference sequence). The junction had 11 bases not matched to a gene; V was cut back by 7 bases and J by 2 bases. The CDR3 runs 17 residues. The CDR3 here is CASTIFGTSGDTDTQYF. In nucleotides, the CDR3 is TGTGCCAGCACCATATTCGGGACTAGCGGAGACACAGATACGCAGTATTTT.

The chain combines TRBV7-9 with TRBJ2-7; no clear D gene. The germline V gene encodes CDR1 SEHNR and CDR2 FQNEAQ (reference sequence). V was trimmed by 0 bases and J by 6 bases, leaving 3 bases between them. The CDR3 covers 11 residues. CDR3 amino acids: CASSLAFEQYF. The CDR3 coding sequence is TGTGCCAGCAGCTTAGCCTTCGAGCAGTACTTC.

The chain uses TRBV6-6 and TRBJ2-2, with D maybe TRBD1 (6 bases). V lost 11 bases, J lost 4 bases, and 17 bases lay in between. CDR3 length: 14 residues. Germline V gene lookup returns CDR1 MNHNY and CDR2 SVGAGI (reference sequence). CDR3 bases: TGTGCCGGCCGAAAAATCAGGGGCACCGGGGAGCTGTTTTTT. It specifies CAGRKIRGTGELFF.

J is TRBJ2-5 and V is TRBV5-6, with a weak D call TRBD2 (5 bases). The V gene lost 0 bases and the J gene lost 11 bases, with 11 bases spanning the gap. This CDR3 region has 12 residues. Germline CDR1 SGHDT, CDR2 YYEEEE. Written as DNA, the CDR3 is TGTGCCAGCAGCTTGGCGGCGGGTGAGCAGTACTTC. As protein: CASSLAAGEQYF.

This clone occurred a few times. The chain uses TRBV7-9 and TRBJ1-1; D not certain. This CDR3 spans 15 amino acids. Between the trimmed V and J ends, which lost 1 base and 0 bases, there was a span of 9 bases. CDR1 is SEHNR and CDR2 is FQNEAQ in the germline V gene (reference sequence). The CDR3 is CASSLGGTLNTEAFF. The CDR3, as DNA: TGTGCCAGCAGCTTAGGAGGCACGCTGAACACTGAAGCTTTCTTT.

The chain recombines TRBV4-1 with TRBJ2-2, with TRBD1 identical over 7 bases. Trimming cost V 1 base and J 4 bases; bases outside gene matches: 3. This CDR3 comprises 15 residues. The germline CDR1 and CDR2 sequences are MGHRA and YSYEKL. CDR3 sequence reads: CASSQAGGVTGELFF. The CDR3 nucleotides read TGCGCCAGCAGCCAAGCAGGGGGAGTCACCGGGGAGCTGTTTTTT.

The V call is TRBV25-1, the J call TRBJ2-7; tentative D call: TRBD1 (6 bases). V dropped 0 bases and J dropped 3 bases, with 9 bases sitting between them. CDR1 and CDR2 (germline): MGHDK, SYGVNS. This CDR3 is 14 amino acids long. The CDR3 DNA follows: TGTGCCAGCAGTGAATATCCGGGACACTACGAGCAGTACTTC. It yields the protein CASSEYPGHYEQYF.

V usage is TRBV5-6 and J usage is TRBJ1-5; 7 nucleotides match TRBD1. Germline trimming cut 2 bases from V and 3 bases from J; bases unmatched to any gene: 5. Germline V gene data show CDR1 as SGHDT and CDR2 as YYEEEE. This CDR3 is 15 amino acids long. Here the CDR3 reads CASSLSGTVNQPQHF. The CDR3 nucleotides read TGTGCCAGCAGCTTATCCGGGACAGTCAATCAGCCCCAGCATTTT.